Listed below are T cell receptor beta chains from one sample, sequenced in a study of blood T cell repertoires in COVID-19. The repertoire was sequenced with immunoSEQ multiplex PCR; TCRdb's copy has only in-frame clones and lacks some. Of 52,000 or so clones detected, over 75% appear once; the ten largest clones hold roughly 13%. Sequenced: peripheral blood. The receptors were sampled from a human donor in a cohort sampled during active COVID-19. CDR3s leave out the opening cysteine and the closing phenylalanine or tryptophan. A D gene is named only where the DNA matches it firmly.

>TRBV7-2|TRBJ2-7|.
ASSRRVSSYEQY
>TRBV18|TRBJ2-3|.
ASSPGTQARTDTQY
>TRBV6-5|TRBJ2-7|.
ATDAGSYEQY
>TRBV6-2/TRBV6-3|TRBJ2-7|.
ASSYPGQVYEQY
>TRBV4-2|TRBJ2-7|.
ASSQGGSYEQY
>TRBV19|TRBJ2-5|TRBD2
ASSRGASGRETQY
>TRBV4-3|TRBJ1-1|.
ASSSRTTLNTEAF
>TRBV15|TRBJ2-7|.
ATSRGQGIYEQY
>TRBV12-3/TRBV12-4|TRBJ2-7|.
ASSSGSAGQY
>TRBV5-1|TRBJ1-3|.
ASMQVGGNTIY
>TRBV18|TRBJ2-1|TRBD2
ASSPRLAGDAPKQF
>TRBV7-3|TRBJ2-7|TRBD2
ASSPQTTSGGIYEQY
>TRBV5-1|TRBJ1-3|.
ASSPRGETRSGNTIY
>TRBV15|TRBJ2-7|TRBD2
ATSRDQREVVNEQY
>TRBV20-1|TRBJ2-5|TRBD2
SASRLAVYQETQY
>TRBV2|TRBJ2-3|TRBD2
ASSGRTSGTSTDTQY
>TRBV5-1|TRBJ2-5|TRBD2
ASSSTTPGRGEETQY
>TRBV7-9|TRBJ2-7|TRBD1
ASSSGQGGHEQY
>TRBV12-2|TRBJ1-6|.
ASRLCPGQVVSPLH
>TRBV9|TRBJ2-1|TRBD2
ASSVATWASGRDEQF
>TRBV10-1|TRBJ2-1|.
ASSVATYGSLAEQF
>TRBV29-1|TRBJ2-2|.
SAGGSGELF